Listed below are T cell receptor beta chains from one sample, sequenced in a study of T cell repertoires in cytomegalovirus infection. These receptors lack a known antigen. TCRdb processed the reads anew with MiXCR; each CDR3 protein has one entry. The table records about 310,000 distinct CDR3 sequences, around 25% of them present only once. This sample comprised cultured PBMCs, obtained from culture after CMV antigen stimulation. The receptors originated from a human donor in good health (CMV status not recorded). Some clones in this sample may be carry-over from other donors' samples. CDR3s include the opening cysteine and the closing phenylalanine or tryptophan. The D gene is left open where the match is weak. Not all rows give a size; the values are once, few, many and, for expanded clones, a class.

D,V,J,size,CDR3,DNA
TRBD1,TRBV11-2,TRBJ1-2,few,CASSGGQGAYGYTF,TGTGCCAGCAGCGGGGGACAGGGGGCCTATGGCTACACCTTC
TRBD1,TRBV7-3,TRBJ2-1,NA,CASSLPGTGSINEQFF,TGTGCCAGCAGCTTACCGGGGACAGGGAGTATAAATGAGCAGTTCTTC
TRBD1,TRBV12-3/TRBV12-4,TRBJ2-3,many,CATKNRGLRTQYF,TGTGCCACTAAAAACAGGGGGCTGCGGACGCAGTATTTT
TRBD2,TRBV5-1,TRBJ2-1,NA,CASSSAGTSGYNEQFF,TGCGCCAGCAGCTCCGCCGGGACTAGCGGCTACAATGAGCAGTTCTTC
TRBD2,TRBV7-3,TRBJ2-1,NA,CASSLGTSGNNEQFF,TGTGCCAGCAGCCTAGGGACTAGCGGAAACAATGAGCAGTTCTTC
TRBD2,TRBV6-1,TRBJ2-1,NA,CASSEILGLAGGGNEQFF,TGTGCCAGCAGTGAAATCCTGGGTCTGGCGGGAGGGGGTAATGAGCAGTTCTTC
NA,TRBV19,TRBJ1-5,NA,CASSTEGRYNQPQHF,TGTGCCAGTAGTACAGAGGGACGGTACAATCAGCCCCAGCATTTT
NA,TRBV29-1,TRBJ1-1,NA,CSALVGGNTEAFF,TGCAGCGCATTAGTCGGGGGCAACACTGAAGCTTTCTTT
NA,TRBV12-3/TRBV12-4,TRBJ1-2,NA,CASSATWGLDGYTF,TGTGCCAGCAGTGCGACGTGGGGGCTGGACGGCTACACCTTC
TRBD2,TRBV6-1,TRBJ2-5,NA,CASSLTAGGLLQETQYF,TGTGCCAGCAGTTTAACAGCGGGAGGGCTTCTTCAAGAGACCCAGTACTTC
NA,TRBV6-5,TRBJ2-7,few,CASSYSGRVVSEQYF,TGTGCCAGCAGTTACTCCGGCAGGGTAGTGAGCGAGCAGTACTTC
TRBD2,TRBV25-1,TRBJ2-2,many,CASSEAGREAGELFF,TGTGCCAGCAGTGAAGCAGGGAGGGAAGCCGGGGAGCTGTTTTTT
NA,TRBV7-9,TRBJ2-1,few,CASSIPQGLRGNEQFF,TGTGCCAGCAGCATACCCCAGGGTTTAAGGGGCAATGAGCAGTTCTTC
NA,TRBV10-3,TRBJ1-5,few,CAIGHPTGSPNQPQHF,TGTGCCATCGGCCACCCAACAGGGTCCCCCAATCAGCCCCAGCATTTT
NA,TRBV5-6,TRBJ2-3,NA,CASSLLGDTDTQYF,TGTGCCAGCAGCTTGCTAGGGGACACAGATACGCAGTATTTT
NA,TRBV6-1,TRBJ2-1,NA,CASSSYRLWHEQFF,TGTGCCAGCAGTTCCTACAGGTTATGGCATGAGCAGTTCTTC
NA,TRBV19,TRBJ1-1,few,CASTPGGAMNTEAFF,TGTGCCAGTACCCCCGGGGGCGCCATGAACACTGAAGCTTTCTTT
TRBD1,TRBV28,TRBJ2-7,many,CASSPGTGVYEQYF,TGTGCCAGCAGTCCCGGGACAGGGGTCTACGAGCAGTACTTC
NA,TRBV7-2,TRBJ2-4,NA,CASSSQQGRNAKNMQYF,TGTGCCAGCAGCTCGCAACAGGGGAGGAACGCCAAAAACATGCAGTACTTC
TRBD2,TRBV20-1,TRBJ2-1,NA,CSAFGLAGVNEQFF,TGCAGTGCTTTCGGACTAGCGGGAGTGAATGAGCAGTTCTTC
NA,TRBV19,TRBJ2-1,few,CASSQWGGPNEQFF,TGTGCCAGTAGTCAATGGGGGGGGCCCAATGAGCAGTTCTTC
NA,TRBV4-3,TRBJ1-3,few,CASSQDRGLAGNTIYF,TGCGCCAGCAGCCAAGATCGGGGTCTAGCTGGAAACACCATATATTTT
NA,TRBV4-1,TRBJ2-3,NA,CASSTQTGSRDTQYF,TGCGCCAGCAGCACACAAACAGGGAGTCGAGATACGCAGTATTTT
NA,TRBV7-3,TRBJ2-1,NA,CASSLGGGGMSSYNEQFF,TGTGCCAGCAGCTTAGGAGGTGGGGGTATGAGCTCCTACAATGAGCAGTTCTTC
NA,TRBV6-1,TRBJ2-1,once,CASSEGREQFF,TGTGCCAGCAGTGAAGGGAGGGAGCAGTTCTTC